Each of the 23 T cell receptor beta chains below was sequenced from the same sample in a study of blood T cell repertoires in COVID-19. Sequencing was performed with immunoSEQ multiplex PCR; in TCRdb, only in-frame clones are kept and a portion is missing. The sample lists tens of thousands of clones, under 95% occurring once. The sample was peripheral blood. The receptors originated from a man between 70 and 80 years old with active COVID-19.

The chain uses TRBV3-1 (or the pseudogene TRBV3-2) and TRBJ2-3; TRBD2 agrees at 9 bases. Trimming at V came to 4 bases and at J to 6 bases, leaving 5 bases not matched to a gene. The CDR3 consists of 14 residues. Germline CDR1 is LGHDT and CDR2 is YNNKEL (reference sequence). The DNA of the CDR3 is TGTGCCAGCAGCCTCAGGACTAGCGAGGATACGCAGTATTTT. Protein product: CASSLRTSEDTQYF.

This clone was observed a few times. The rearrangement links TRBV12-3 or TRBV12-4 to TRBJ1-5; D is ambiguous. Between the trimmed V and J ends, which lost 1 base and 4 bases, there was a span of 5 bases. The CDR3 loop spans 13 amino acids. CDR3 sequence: CASSLGANQPQHF. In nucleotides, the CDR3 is TGTGCCAGCAGTTTAGGGGCAAATCAGCCCCAGCATTTT.

The CDR3 sequence is CASSEARTAEAFF. CDR3 nucleotide sequence: TGTGCCAGCAGTGAAGCGCGGACAGCTGAAGCTTTCTTT. The chain uses TRBV2 and TRBJ1-1; possibly TRBD1 for D (6 bases). The CDR3 has 13 amino acids. Germline CDR1 is SNHLY and CDR2 is FYNNEI. V was pared by 0 bases and J by 6 bases, with 8 bases between.

The CDR3: CASIQTGQGETQYF. CDR3 DNA: TGTGCCAGCATCCAAACCGGACAGGGTGAGACCCAGTACTTC. The chain joins TRBV28 to TRBJ2-5; 8 positions agree with TRBD1. The CDR3 covers 14 residues. Germline V CDR1 and CDR2: MDHEN, SYDVKM. Trimming cost V 7 bases and J 5 bases; bases outside gene matches: 9.

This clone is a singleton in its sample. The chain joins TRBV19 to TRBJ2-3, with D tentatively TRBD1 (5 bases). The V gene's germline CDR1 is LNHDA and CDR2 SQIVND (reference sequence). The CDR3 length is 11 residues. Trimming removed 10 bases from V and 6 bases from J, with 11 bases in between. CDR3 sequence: CATQKGDTQYF. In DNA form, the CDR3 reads TGTGCCACCCAAAAGGGGGATACGCAGTATTTT.

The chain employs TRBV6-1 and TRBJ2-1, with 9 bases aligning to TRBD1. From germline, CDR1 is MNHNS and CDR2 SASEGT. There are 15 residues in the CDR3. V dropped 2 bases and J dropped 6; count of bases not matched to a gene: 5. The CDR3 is CASSESGTGPNEQFF. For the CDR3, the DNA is TGTGCCAGCAGTGAAAGTGGGACAGGGCCCAATGAGCAGTTCTTC.

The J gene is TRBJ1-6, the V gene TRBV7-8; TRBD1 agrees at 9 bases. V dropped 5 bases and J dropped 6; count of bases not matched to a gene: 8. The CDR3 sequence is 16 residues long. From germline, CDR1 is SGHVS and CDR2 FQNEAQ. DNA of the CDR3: TGTGCCAGCAGCCCACAGGGGGCGAGTCGTAATTCACCCCTCCACTTT. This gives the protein CASSPQGASRNSPLHF.

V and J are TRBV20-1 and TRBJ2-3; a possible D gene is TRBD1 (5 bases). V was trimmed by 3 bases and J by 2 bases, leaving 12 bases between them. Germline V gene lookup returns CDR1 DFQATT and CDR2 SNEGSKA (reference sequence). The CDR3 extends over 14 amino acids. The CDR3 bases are TGCAGTGCTAGTGGGGCCAGAAACACAGATACGCAGTATTTT. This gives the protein CSASGARNTDTQYF.

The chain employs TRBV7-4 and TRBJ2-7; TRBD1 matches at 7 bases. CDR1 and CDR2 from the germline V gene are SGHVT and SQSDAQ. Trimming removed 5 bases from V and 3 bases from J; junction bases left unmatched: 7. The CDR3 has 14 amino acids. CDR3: CASSREGALYEQYF. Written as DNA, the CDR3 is TGTGCCAGCAGCCGAGAGGGGGCCCTCTACGAGCAGTACTTC.

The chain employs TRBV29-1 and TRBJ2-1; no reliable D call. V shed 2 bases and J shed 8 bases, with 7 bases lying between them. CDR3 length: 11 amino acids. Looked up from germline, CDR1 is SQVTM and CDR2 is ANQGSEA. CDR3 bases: TGCAGCGTTGAATTCTTCCATGAGCAGTTCTTC. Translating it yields CSVEFFHEQFF.

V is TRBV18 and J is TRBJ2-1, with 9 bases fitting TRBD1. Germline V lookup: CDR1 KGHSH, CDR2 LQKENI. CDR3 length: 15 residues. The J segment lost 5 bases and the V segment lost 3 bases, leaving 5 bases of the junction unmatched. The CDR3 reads CASSPDRTGDNEQFF. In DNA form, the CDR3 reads TGTGCCAGCTCACCGGATCGGACAGGGGACAATGAGCAGTTCTTC.

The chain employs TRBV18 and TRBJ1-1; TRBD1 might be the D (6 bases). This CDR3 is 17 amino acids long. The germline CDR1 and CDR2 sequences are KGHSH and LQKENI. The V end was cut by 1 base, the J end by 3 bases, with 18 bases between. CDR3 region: CASSPQEGGLMDTEAFF. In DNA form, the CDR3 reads TGTGCCAGCTCACCACAGGAGGGGGGGCTAATGGACACTGAAGCTTTCTTT.

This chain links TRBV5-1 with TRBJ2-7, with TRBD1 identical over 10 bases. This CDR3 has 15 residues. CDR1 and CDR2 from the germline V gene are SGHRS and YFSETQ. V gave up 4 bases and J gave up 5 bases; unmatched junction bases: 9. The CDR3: CASSQTGGAWDEQYF. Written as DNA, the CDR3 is TGCGCCAGCAGCCAGACAGGGGGCGCCTGGGACGAGCAGTACTTC.

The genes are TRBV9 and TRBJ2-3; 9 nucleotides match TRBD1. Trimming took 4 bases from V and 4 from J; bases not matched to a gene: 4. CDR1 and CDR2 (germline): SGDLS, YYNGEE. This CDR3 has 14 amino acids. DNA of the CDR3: TGTGCCAGCAGCACTCGGACAGGGGCAGATACGCAGTATTTT. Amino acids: CASSTRTGADTQYF.

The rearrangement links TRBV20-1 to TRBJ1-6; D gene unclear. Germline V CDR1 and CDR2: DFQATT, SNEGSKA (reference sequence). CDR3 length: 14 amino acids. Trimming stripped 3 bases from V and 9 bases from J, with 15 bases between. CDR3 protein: CSASPGLIGSPLHF. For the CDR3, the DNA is TGCAGTGCTAGTCCCGGACTCATTGGTTCACCCCTCCACTTT.

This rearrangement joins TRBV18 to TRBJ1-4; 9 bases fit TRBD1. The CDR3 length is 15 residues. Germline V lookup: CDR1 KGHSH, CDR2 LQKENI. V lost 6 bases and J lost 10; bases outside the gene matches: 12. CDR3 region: CASSVRDRERGKLFF. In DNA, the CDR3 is TGTGCCAGCTCGGTTCGGGACAGGGAAAGAGGAAAACTGTTTTTT.

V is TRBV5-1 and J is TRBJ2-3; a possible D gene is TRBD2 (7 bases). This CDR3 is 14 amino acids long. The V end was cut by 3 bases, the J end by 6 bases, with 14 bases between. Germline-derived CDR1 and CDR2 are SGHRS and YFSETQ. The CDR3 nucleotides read TGCGCCAGCAGCTCCGGTGGGGGGGCTGATACGCAGTATTTT. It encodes CASSSGGGADTQYF.

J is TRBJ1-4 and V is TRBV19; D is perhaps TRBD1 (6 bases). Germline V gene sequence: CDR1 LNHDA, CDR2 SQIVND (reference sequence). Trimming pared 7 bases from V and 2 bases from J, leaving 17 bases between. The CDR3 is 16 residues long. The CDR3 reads CASTPPGGRTNEKLFF. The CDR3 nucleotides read TGTGCCAGTACCCCACCGGGGGGGCGGACTAATGAAAAACTGTTTTTT.

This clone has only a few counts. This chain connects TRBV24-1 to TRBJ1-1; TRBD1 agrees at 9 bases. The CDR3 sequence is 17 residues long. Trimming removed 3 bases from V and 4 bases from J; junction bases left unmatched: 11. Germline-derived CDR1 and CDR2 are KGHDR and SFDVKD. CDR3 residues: CATSDPDRGRFFTEAFF. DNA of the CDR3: TGTGCCACCAGTGATCCGGACAGGGGCAGGTTTTTCACTGAAGCTTTCTTT.

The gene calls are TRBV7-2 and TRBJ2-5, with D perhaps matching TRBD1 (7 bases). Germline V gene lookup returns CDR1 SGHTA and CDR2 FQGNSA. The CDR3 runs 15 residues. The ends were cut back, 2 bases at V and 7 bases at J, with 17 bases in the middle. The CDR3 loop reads CASSLSQGGWGTQYF. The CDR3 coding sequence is TGTGCCAGCAGCTTATCTCAGGGGGGCTGGGGGACCCAGTACTTC.

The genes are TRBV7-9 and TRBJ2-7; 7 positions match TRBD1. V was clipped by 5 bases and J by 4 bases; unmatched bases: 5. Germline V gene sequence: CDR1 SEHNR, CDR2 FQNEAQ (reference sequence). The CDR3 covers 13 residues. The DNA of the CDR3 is TGTGCCAGCAGCACAAGGGGGCAGTACGAGCAGTACTTC. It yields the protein CASSTRGQYEQYF.

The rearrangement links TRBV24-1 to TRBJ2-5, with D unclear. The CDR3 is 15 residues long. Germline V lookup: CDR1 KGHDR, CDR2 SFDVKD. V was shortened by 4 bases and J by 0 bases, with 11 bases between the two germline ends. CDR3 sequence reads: CATSDQTEYQETQYF. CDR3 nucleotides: TGTGCCACCAGTGACCAAACCGAGTACCAAGAGACCCAGTACTTC.

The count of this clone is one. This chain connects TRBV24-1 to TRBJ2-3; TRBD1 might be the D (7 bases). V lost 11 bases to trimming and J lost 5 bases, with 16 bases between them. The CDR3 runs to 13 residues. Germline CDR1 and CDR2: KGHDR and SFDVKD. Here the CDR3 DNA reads TGTGCCATAGCAGGGGGGCAGGAAGATACGCAGTATTTT. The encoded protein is CAIAGGQEDTQYF.